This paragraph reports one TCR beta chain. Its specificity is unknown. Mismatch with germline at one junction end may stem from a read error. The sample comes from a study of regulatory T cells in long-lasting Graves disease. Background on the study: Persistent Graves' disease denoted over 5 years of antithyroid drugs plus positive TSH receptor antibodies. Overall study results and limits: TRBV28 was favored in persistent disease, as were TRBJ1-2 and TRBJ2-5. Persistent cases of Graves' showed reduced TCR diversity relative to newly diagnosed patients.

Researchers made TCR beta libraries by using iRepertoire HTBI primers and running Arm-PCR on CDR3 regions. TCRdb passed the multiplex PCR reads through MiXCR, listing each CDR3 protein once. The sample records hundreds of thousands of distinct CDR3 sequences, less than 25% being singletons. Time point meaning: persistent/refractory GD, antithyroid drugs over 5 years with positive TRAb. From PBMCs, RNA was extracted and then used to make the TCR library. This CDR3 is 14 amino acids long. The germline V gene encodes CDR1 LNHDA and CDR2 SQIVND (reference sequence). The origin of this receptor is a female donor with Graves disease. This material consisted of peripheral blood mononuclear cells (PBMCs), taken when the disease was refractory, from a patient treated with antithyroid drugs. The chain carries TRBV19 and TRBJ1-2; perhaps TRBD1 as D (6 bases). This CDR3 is CASSIGDISPGYAF. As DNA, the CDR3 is TGTGCCAGTAGTATAGGGGACATCTCCCCCGGCTACGCCTTC.